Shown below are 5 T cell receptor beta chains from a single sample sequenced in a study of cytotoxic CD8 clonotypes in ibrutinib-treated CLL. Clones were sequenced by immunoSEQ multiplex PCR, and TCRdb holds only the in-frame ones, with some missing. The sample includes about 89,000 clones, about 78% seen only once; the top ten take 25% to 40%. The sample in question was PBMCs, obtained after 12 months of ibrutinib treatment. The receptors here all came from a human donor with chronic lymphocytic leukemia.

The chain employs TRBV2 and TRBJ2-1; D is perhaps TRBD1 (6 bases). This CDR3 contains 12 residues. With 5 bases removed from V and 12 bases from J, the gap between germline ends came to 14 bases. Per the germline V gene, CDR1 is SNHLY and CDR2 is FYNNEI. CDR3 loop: CASSPPQGWQFF. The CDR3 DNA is TGTGCCAGCAGTCCTCCACAGGGCTGGCAGTTCTTC. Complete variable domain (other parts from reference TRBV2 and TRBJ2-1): EPEVTQTPSHQVTQMGQEVILRCVPISNHLYFYWYRQILGQKVEFLVSFYNNEISEKSEIFDDQFSVERPDGSNFTLKIRSTKLEDSAMYFCASSPPQGWQFFGPGTRLTVL.

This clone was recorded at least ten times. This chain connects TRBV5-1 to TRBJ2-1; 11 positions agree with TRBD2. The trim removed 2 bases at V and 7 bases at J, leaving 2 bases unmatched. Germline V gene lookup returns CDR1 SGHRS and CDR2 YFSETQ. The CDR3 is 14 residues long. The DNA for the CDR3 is TGCGCCAGCAGCTTAACTAGCGGGGGTAATGAGCAGTTCTTC. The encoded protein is CASSLTSGGNEQFF.

CDR3: CASSIEGALHQPQHF. As DNA, the CDR3 is TGTGCCAGTAGTATAGAAGGGGCCCTCCATCAGCCCCAGCATTTT. This chain uses TRBV19 with TRBJ1-5, with D tentatively TRBD1 (5 bases). The V end lost 0 bases, the J end lost 5 bases, and 11 bases lay between the germline ends. The germline CDR1 and CDR2 sequences are LNHDA and SQIVND (reference sequence). CDR3 size: 15 residues.

In nucleotides, the CDR3 is TGTGCCATCAGCAAACAGGGGGGGGGAGAGGATACGCAGTATTTT. Its protein is CAISKQGGGEDTQYF. V usage is TRBV10-3 and J usage is TRBJ2-3; a possible D gene is TRBD1 (8 bases). Per the germline V gene, CDR1 is ENHRY and CDR2 is SYGVKD. Trimming stripped 6 bases from V and 6 bases from J, with 19 bases between. The CDR3 totals 15 residues.

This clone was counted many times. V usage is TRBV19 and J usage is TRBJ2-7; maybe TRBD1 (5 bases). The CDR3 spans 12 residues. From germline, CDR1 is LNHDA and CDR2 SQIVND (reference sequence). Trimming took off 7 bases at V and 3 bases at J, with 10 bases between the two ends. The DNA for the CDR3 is TGTGCCAGTATTTCTGGACACTACGAGCAGTACTTC. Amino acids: CASISGHYEQYF.